This entry lists 5 T cell receptor beta chains sequenced from one sample in a study of CD8 T cells in ankylosing spondylitis. TCRdb recomputed calls from the 5' RACE reads with MiXCR, one row per CDR3 protein. In the table there are 150,000 to 200,000 distinct CDR3 sequences, roughly 31% of which are singletons. Sequencing was performed on synovial fluid, either unsorted or a sorted T cell fraction (not recorded which). These receptors came from a male donor with ankylosing spondylitis.

The V and J genes are TRBV4-3 and TRBJ2-1; 8 bases align to TRBD2. The CDR3 spans 17 residues. Germline values: CDR1 LGHNA, CDR2 YSLEER. Trimming at V came to 0 bases and at J to 5 bases, leaving 9 bases not matched to a gene. Here the CDR3 reads CASSQESSGSLHNEQFF. For the CDR3, the DNA is TGCGCCAGCAGCCAAGAATCCAGCGGGAGCCTCCACAATGAGCAGTTCTTC.

The J gene is TRBJ1-2, the V gene TRBV9; TRBD1 agrees at 7 bases. Germline loops: CDR1 SGDLS, CDR2 YYNGEE. The CDR3 is made up of 15 amino acids. V lost 3 bases to trimming and J lost 1 base; unmatched junction nucleotides: 6. The CDR3 region has the DNA TGTGCCAGCAGCGCCCGGACAGGAGATAACTATGGCTACACCTTC. Its translation is CASSARTGDNYGYTF.

The gene calls are TRBV3-1 and TRBJ1-1; 8 nucleotides match TRBD1. Germline CDR1 reads LGHDT; CDR2 reads YNNKEL (reference sequence). J lost 10 bases, V lost 1 base, and 8 bases had no gene match. CDR3 length: 14 residues. CDR3: CASSQGSGGTGAFF. In DNA form, the CDR3 reads TGTGCCAGCAGCCAAGGGTCCGGCGGGACAGGAGCTTTCTTT.

This clonotype has more than one count but fewer than ten. The genes are TRBV14 and TRBJ2-1, with TRBD2 identical over 7 bases. V lost 4 bases and J lost 1; bases outside the gene matches: 10. CDR1 SGHDN and CDR2 FVKESK come from the germline V gene. The CDR3 has 17 amino acids. The CDR3 DNA reads as TGTGCCAGCAGCCCCCGTATGGGGGGGGGTTCCTACAATGAGCAGTTCTTC. Its translation is CASSPRMGGGSYNEQFF.

J is TRBJ2-2 and V is TRBV20-1; D call uncertain. The V gene's germline CDR1 is DFQATT and CDR2 SNEGSKA (reference sequence). The V gene lost 4 bases and the J gene lost 1 base, with 19 bases spanning the gap. The CDR3 has 17 amino acids. The CDR3 bases are TGCAGTGCTACTCCTTTACCCGGCGGAAAGAACACCGGGGAGCTGTTTTTT. This translates into CSATPLPGGKNTGELFF.